The 23 T cell receptor beta chains listed next were all sequenced from one sample in a study of blood T cell repertoires in COVID-19. Assay used: immunoSEQ multiplex PCR; TCRdb lists only in-frame clones, some missing. The table shows over 100,000 clones, with about four fifths occurring only once. Specimen: peripheral blood. These receptors were collected from a woman aged 80 or over with acute or convalescent COVID-19.

V is TRBV25-1 and J is TRBJ1-6, with a possible D match to TRBD1 (6 bases). The CDR3 totals 14 residues. Trimming shortened V by 8 bases and J by 6 bases, and 14 bases separated the two germline ends. CDR1 is MGHDK, CDR2 SYGVNS, per germline. CDR3 loop: CASAGDTINSPLHF. For the CDR3, the DNA is TGTGCCAGCGCAGGGGACACAATTAATTCACCCCTCCACTTT.

The gene calls are TRBV6-5 and TRBJ1-1; the D gene is possibly TRBD1 (6 bases). V was trimmed by 6 bases and J by 1 base, leaving 9 bases between them. This CDR3 is built from 13 residues. Germline V gives CDR1 MNHEY, CDR2 SVGAGI. CDR3 DNA: TGTGCCAGCAGACAGGGCGAGAACACTGAAGCTTTCTTT. Translation: CASRQGENTEAFF.

The chain carries TRBV19 and TRBJ1-4; D may be TRBD1 (5 bases). V gave up 5 bases and J gave up 3 bases, with 19 bases separating them. Germline V gene sequence: CDR1 LNHDA, CDR2 SQIVND (reference sequence). This CDR3 is 17 amino acids long. CDR3 in DNA: TGTGCCAGTAGTGGCGGGACCGAGCTACGAGCTAATGAAAAACTGTTTTTT. This sequence encodes CASSGGTELRANEKLFF.

The CDR3 loop reads CASSLATGAEQYF. For the CDR3, the DNA is TGTGCCAGCAGCTTAGCGACAGGGGCCGAGCAGTACTTC. The chain links TRBV7-2 to TRBJ2-7; the match to TRBD1 covers 8 bases. The CDR3 spans 13 residues. Germline loops: CDR1 SGHTA, CDR2 FQGNSA. After removal of 0 bases from V and 6 bases from J, the junction contained 1 base not matched to a gene.

V is TRBV28 and J is TRBJ2-2; TRBD2 matches 9 bases. Per the germline V gene, CDR1 is MDHEN and CDR2 is SYDVKM. The junction had 7 bases not matched to a gene; V was cut back by 7 bases and J by 4 bases. The CDR3 sequence is 15 residues long. CDR3 DNA sequence: TGTGCCAGCAAATTTAGCGGGAGAGTCACCGGGGAGCTGTTTTTT. It is translated as CASKFSGRVTGELFF. Variable domain in full (rest from reference TRBV28 and TRBJ2-2): DVKVTQSSRYLVKRTGEKVFLECVQDMDHENMFWYRQDPGLGLRLIYFSYDVKMKEKGDIPEGYSVSREKKERFSLILESASTNQTSMYLCASKFSGRVTGELFFGEGSRLTVL.

The chain links TRBV19 to TRBJ1-2, with D possibly being TRBD1 (6 bases). In germline, CDR1 is LNHDA, CDR2 SQIVND (reference sequence). V was shortened by 3 bases and J by 8 bases, with 16 bases between the two germline ends. The CDR3 contains 14 residues. The CDR3 is CASSMLAQGRGYTF. CDR3 nucleotides: TGTGCCAGTAGTATGTTAGCACAGGGAAGAGGCTACACCTTC.

This clone was seen once. The V call is TRBV18, the J call TRBJ1-4; 9 bases are shared with TRBD1. CDR1 KGHSH and CDR2 LQKENI come from the germline V gene. V trimming: 3 bases; J trimming: 6 bases; junction bases outside the gene matches: 2. The CDR3 is made up of 14 amino acids. This CDR3 reads CASSPGTGHEKLFF. In nucleotides, the CDR3 is TGTGCCAGCTCACCCGGGACAGGGCATGAAAAACTGTTTTTT.

This clone was counted between two and nine times. This chain uses TRBV4-1 with TRBJ2-1; 11 positions agree with TRBD2. The CDR3 is made up of 19 amino acids. Trimming took 4 bases from V and 0 from J; bases not matched to a gene: 11. Germline CDR1 MGHRA, CDR2 YSYEKL. CDR3 in amino acids: CASSRSGTSGSSSYNEQFF. CDR3 coding DNA: TGCGCCAGCAGCCGATCCGGGACTAGCGGTTCCAGCTCCTACAATGAGCAGTTCTTC.

The rearrangement joins TRBV11-2 to TRBJ1-2; D remains ambiguous. This CDR3 is built from 14 residues. V dropped 7 bases and J dropped 2 bases, with 14 bases sitting between them. From germline, CDR1 is SGHAT and CDR2 FQNNGV. CDR3 nucleotide sequence: TGTGCCAGCACCCAGACACTCACCAACTATGGCTACACCTTC. It specifies CASTQTLTNYGYTF.

The chain uses TRBV7-8 and TRBJ2-7; TRBD2 matches at 9 bases. Germline V gene data show CDR1 as SGHVS and CDR2 as FQNEAQ. There are 17 residues in the CDR3. Trimming cost V 1 base and J 3 bases; bases outside gene matches: 10. The CDR3 spells CASSLGGRGSGFYEQYF. The CDR3 nucleotides are TGTGCCAGCAGCTTAGGCGGGAGGGGATCAGGATTCTACGAGCAGTACTTC.

The chain joins TRBV6-1 to TRBJ1-1; 9 bases map to TRBD1. This CDR3 is 14 amino acids long. V gave up 6 bases and J gave up 5 bases; unmatched junction bases: 7. Looked up from germline, CDR1 is MNHNS and CDR2 is SASEGT. CDR3 nucleotides: TGTGCCAGCAGAGAGGGACAGGGTGGAACTGAAGCTTTCTTT. Its protein is CASREGQGGTEAFF.

The chain combines TRBV5-4 with TRBJ1-1, with 12 bases fitting TRBD1. J gave up 5 bases and V 6 bases, and 8 bases lay outside the gene matches. The CDR3 loop spans 15 amino acids. Germline CDR1 is SGHNT and CDR2 is YYREEE (reference sequence). The CDR3 coding sequence is TGTGCCAGCACCAGGGACAGGGGGCTGAGGACTGAAGCTTTCTTT. Protein product: CASTRDRGLRTEAFF.

The CDR3: CASKVAGVRKGPGELFF. CDR3 DNA sequence: TGTGCCAGCAAGGTAGCGGGGGTTAGAAAGGGACCCGGGGAGCTGTTTTTT. V gene TRBV27 combines with J gene TRBJ2-2, with TRBD2 identical over 9 bases. The trim removed 7 bases at V and 6 bases at J, leaving 15 bases unmatched. The germline gives CDR1 MNHEY, CDR2 SMNVEV (reference sequence). This CDR3 is 17 amino acids long.

The rearrangement uses TRBV5-6 and TRBJ2-1, with D uncertain. CDR1 SGHDT and CDR2 YYEEEE come from the germline V gene. Trimming left V 2 bases short and J 0 bases short, with 6 bases between. This CDR3 has 14 amino acids. The CDR3 loop is CASSFYSSYNEQFF. In nucleotides, the CDR3 is TGTGCCAGCAGCTTCTATTCCTCCTACAATGAGCAGTTCTTC.

This chain uses TRBV7-6 with TRBJ1-2, with 9 bases lining up with TRBD1. The CDR3 is 13 amino acids. V lost 5 bases, J lost 5 bases, and 3 bases stayed unmatched. CDR1 is SGHVS and CDR2 is FNYEAQ in the germline V gene. The CDR3: CASSPGQGYGYTF. CDR3 sequence (DNA): TGTGCCAGCAGCCCGGGACAGGGTTATGGCTACACCTTC.

J is TRBJ2-7 and V is TRBV6-6, with D tentatively TRBD1 (5 bases). The V and J ends lost 0 bases and 5 bases respectively, with 17 bases between them. The CDR3 is made up of 16 amino acids. CDR1 is MNHNY, CDR2 SVGAGI, per germline (reference sequence). The CDR3 protein is CASSYSNNPGLDEQYF. CDR3 coding DNA: TGTGCCAGCAGTTACTCCAATAACCCAGGGCTCGACGAGCAGTACTTC.

The chain combines TRBV12-3 or TRBV12-4 with TRBJ1-5, with D possibly matching TRBD1 (5 bases). The germline V and J ends were trimmed by 4 bases and 6 bases, with 10 bases remaining between them. The CDR3 consists of 13 residues. For the CDR3, the DNA is TGTGCCAGCAGTTCACAAGACAGTCAGCCCCAGCATTTT. This sequence encodes CASSSQDSQPQHF.

This chain joins TRBV4-3 and TRBJ2-7, with TRBD1 matching 10 bases. Germline lookup yields CDR1 LGHNA and CDR2 YSLEER. V was pared by 3 bases and J by 2 bases, with 4 bases of the junction left unmatched. The length of the CDR3 is 15 residues. CDR3 residues: CASSHSGTGAYEQYF. The CDR3 DNA reads as TGCGCCAGCAGCCATTCCGGGACAGGGGCCTACGAGCAGTACTTC.

The chain uses TRBV9 and TRBJ1-4, with TRBD1 matching 9 bases. Germline CDR1 is SGDLS and CDR2 is YYNGEE. Germline trimming cut 3 bases from V and 1 base from J; bases unmatched to any gene: 4. This CDR3 spans 16 amino acids. The CDR3, as DNA: TGTGCCAGCAGCGATGGGACAGGGCAAACTAATGAAAAACTGTTTTTT. It encodes CASSDGTGQTNEKLFF. The full variable domain, in which reference TRBV9 and TRBJ1-4 provide the parts outside the CDR3, is DSGVTQTPKHLITATGQRVTLRCSPRSGDLSVYWYQQSLDQGLQFLIQYYNGEERAKGNILERFSAQQFPDLHSELNLSSLELGDSALYFCASSDGTGQTNEKLFFGSGTQLSVL.

This chain connects TRBV5-8 to TRBJ1-5; D remains unclear. CDR3 length: 16 amino acids. Trimming took 4 bases from V and 0 from J, leaving 14 bases between them. CDR1 and CDR2 from the germline V gene are SGHTS and YDEGEE. DNA of the CDR3: TGTGCCAGCAGCCGTGTCTATTATTTTAGCAATCAGCCCCAGCATTTT. It specifies CASSRVYYFSNQPQHF.

The chain carries TRBV11-2 and TRBJ2-3; 11 bases fit TRBD2. This CDR3 is 14 amino acids long. The V and J ends lost 5 bases and 7 bases, in that order; junction bases with no gene match: 5. CDR1 is SGHAT, CDR2 FQNNGV, per germline. CDR3 nucleotide sequence: TGTGCCAGCAGCCCTCTAGCGGGGGGCAATACGCAGTATTTT. Its translation is CASSPLAGGNTQYF.

The rearrangement links TRBV7-2 to TRBJ2-3; 9 bases align to TRBD2. V was pared by 4 bases and J by 2 bases, with 4 bases of the junction left unmatched. CDR3 length equals 15 residues. The V gene's germline CDR1 is SGHTA and CDR2 FQGNSA. CDR3 in amino acids: CASSSLAGITDTQYF. The CDR3 DNA reads as TGTGCCAGCAGCTCACTAGCGGGTATCACAGATACGCAGTATTTT.

The chain joins TRBV9 to TRBJ1-1; weak D call: TRBD1 (6 bases). The length of the CDR3 is 13 residues. The ends were cut back, 4 bases at V and 4 bases at J, with 11 bases in the middle. In germline, CDR1 is SGDLS, CDR2 YYNGEE. CDR3 DNA sequence: TGTGCCAGCAGCTATACAGGGCTCACTGAAGCTTTCTTT. Translating gives CASSYTGLTEAFF.